This T cell receptor (beta chain) was sequenced for a study of T cell responses to AZD1222 COVID-19 vaccine. Study findings and constraints: With two AZD1222 doses given, Spike-specific TCR breadth and depth both rose.

The table lists this clone with a count of one. Antigen unknown. Sequencing used immunoSEQ multiplex PCR; TCRdb keeps in-frame clones, though not all of them. The table records 150,000 or so clones, about 89% of them present only once. Pooling of second doses given at about 4 or about 12 weeks was done. The V gene end was trimmed by 6 bases and the J gene end by 8 bases; junction bases not matched to a gene: 3. The CDR3 length is 14 residues. Per germline, CDR1 SNHLY and CDR2 FYNNEI. The chain joins TRBV2 to TRBJ1-6; 11 bases agree with TRBD1. This sequence was found in an adult who received the AZD1222 COVID-19 vaccine. The material was peripheral blood, obtained 28 days after the second AZD1222 dose. CDR3 sequence reads: CASRGQGEHSPLHF. The CDR3 DNA follows: TGTGCCAGCAGGGGACAGGGGGAACATTCACCCCTCCACTTT. Variable domain in full (rest from reference TRBV2 and TRBJ1-6): EPEVTQTPSHQVTQMGQEVILRCVPISNHLYFYWYRQILGQKVEFLVSFYNNEISEKSEIFDDQFSVERPDGSNFTLKIRSTKLEDSAMYFCASRGQGEHSPLHFGNGTRLTVT.